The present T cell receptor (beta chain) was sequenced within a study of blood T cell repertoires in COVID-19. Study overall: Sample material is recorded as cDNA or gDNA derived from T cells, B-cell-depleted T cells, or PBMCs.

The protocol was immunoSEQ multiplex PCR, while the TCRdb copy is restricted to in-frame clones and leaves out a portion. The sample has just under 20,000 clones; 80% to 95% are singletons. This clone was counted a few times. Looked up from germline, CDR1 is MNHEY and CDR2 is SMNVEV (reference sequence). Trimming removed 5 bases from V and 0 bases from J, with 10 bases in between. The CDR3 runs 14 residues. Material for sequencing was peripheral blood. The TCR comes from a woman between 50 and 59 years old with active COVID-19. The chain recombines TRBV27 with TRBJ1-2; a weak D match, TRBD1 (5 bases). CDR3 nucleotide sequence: TGTGCCAGCAGTCCAGGGATAACTAACTATGGCTACACCTTC. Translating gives CASSPGITNYGYTF.